A single sample gave rise to the 28 T cell receptor beta chains below, sequenced in a study of post-analysis software for immune sequencing data. The study, taken as a whole, reports: Patients used five TRBV segments, including TRBV5-6, TRBV5-1 and TRBV20-1, more often than controls.

Built from TCR beta cDNA, the libraries had unique molecular identifiers in them. Each CDR3 protein is one row after TCRdb ran MiXCR on the PCR reads. The sample carries roughly 730,000 distinct CDR3 sequences, 25% to 30% recorded once. The antigens for these receptors are not known. Sequencing was carried out using blood. The source of these receptors is a girl between 5 and 17 years old with multiple sclerosis.

In its sample, this clonotype was seen a few times. The chain joins TRBV6-5 to TRBJ1-2, with 7 bases fitting TRBD1. The trim removed 6 bases at V and 8 bases at J, leaving 9 bases unmatched. The CDR3 runs to 13 residues. CDR1 and CDR2 (germline): MNHEY, SVGAGI. CDR3 in DNA: TGTGCCAGCAGAAAATCGACAGGGCTAGGCTACACCTTC. Encoded protein: CASRKSTGLGYTF.

The chain has TRBV6-1 and TRBJ1-5; 9 bases agree with TRBD1. Germline V gives CDR1 MNHNS, CDR2 SASEGT. J was trimmed by 1 base and V by 4 bases; bases with no gene match: 14. The CDR3 loop spans 19 amino acids. DNA of the CDR3: TGTGCCAGCAGTGCCCCAATCCTCACAGGGGGCAGGAGCAATCAGCCCCAGCATTTT. It encodes CASSAPILTGGRSNQPQHF.

The rearrangement links TRBV12-3 or TRBV12-4 to TRBJ2-1; D unclear. The CDR3 runs 13 residues. V shed 2 bases and J shed 3 bases, with 5 bases lying between them. CDR3: CASSLQDYNEQFF. DNA of the CDR3: TGTGCCAGCAGTTTACAGGACTACAATGAGCAGTTCTTC.

This chain uses TRBV7-9 with TRBJ2-1; D might be TRBD1 (6 bases). The CDR3 has 17 amino acids. Germline values: CDR1 SEHNR, CDR2 FQNEAQ (reference sequence). Trimming shortened V by 5 bases and J by 0 bases, and 17 bases separated the two germline ends. CDR3 bases: TGTGCCAGCAGCATTATGACAGGACCAAGCTCCTACAATGAGCAGTTCTTC. As protein: CASSIMTGPSSYNEQFF.

The genes are TRBV7-2 and TRBJ2-4, with D perhaps TRBD1 (6 bases). The J call may be wrong; the DNA end is better matched by TRBJ2-5. The CDR3 is made up of 15 amino acids. Germline V CDR1 and CDR2: SGHTA, FQGNSA. CDR3 nucleotide sequence: TGTGCCAGCAGCCCAACTACAGGGATGCGGGAGACCCAGTACTTC. This gives the protein CASSPTTGMRETQYF.

This chain uses TRBV7-2 with TRBJ2-4; 16 nucleotides line up with TRBD2. Germline V gene sequence: CDR1 SGHTA, CDR2 FQGNSA. The CDR3 covers 15 residues. Unmatched junction bases numbered 5, after V lost 4 bases and J lost 11 bases. The CDR3 DNA reads as TGTGCCAGCAGCTCGGGACTAGCGGGGGGGGGCGTTCAGTACTTC. It encodes CASSSGLAGGGVQYF.

This chain connects TRBV7-2 to TRBJ2-7; D possibly corresponds to TRBD1 (5 bases). CDR1 is SGHTA, CDR2 FQGNSA, per germline. The CDR3 extends over 14 amino acids. Trimming removed 3 bases from V and 7 bases from J, with 16 bases in between. The CDR3 protein is CASSLTTVSKEQYF. In DNA form, the CDR3 reads TGTGCCAGCAGCTTGACGACAGTATCTAAAGAGCAGTACTTC.

As for this clonotype: The CDR3 does not end in the conserved phenylalanine or tryptophan, so this is likely a read error. The chain couples TRBV6-6 to TRBJ1-2; no clear D gene. The V gene lost 6 bases and the J gene lost 3 bases, with 14 bases spanning the gap. Per germline, CDR1 MNHNY and CDR2 SVGAGI (reference sequence). The CDR3 runs to 14 residues. The CDR3 region has the DNA TGTGCCAGCAGAGATACGGACGGATACTATGGCTACACCGTC. It encodes CASRDTDGYYGYTV.

This clonotype was observed a handful of times. The J gene is TRBJ2-3, the V gene TRBV21-1. TRBV21-1 is a known pseudogene. The CDR3 runs 14 residues. CDR3 amino acids: CASSKEGPTDTQYF. CDR3 DNA sequence: TGTGCCAGCAGCAAAGAGGGTCCCACAGATACGCAGTATTTT.

The sample holds a few counts of this clonotype. V is TRBV20-1 and J is TRBJ1-2; 8 positions agree with TRBD1. Germline V gene sequence: CDR1 DFQATT, CDR2 SNEGSKA (reference sequence). V shed 4 bases, J shed 5 bases, and the junction held 6 bases outside the gene matches. CDR3 length: 13 amino acids. The chain's CDR3 is CSANPRTGYGYTF. DNA for the CDR3: TGCAGTGCTAATCCAAGGACAGGGTATGGCTACACCTTC.

Only a few counts were recorded for this clonotype. The chain combines TRBV7-2 with TRBJ1-1, with D uncertain. Germline CDR1 SGHTA, CDR2 FQGNSA. The CDR3 consists of 12 residues. V gave up 3 bases and J gave up 8 bases, with 10 bases separating them. In DNA form, the CDR3 reads TGTGCCAGCAGCTTCCACCCCAGCGAAGCTTTCTTT. Amino acids: CASSFHPSEAFF.

The chain couples TRBV7-2 to TRBJ2-5; TRBD2 matches 8 bases. The CDR3 spans 17 residues. J lost 2 bases, V lost 1 base, and 9 bases had no gene match. Germline V gives CDR1 SGHTA, CDR2 FQGNSA. The CDR3 loop is CASSLGPPASGQETQYF. The CDR3 DNA is TGTGCCAGCAGCTTAGGCCCCCCGGCTAGCGGGCAAGAGACCCAGTACTTC.

The rearrangement links TRBV5-1 to TRBJ1-3; no firm D call. Trimming removed 5 bases at V and 4 bases at J, with 10 bases between. Germline CDR1 is SGHRS and CDR2 is YFSETQ. The CDR3 has 13 amino acids. The CDR3 DNA is TGCGCCAGCAGAGTGGATAGAGGAAACACCATATATTTT. Protein sequence: CASRVDRGNTIYF.

This clonotype was counted many times. The chain carries TRBV6-5 and TRBJ1-2; possibly TRBD1 for D (5 bases). V dropped 6 bases and J dropped 2 bases, with 13 bases sitting between them. Looked up from germline, CDR1 is MNHEY and CDR2 is SVGAGI. This CDR3 is 14 amino acids long. Here the CDR3 reads CASSAGDGNYGYTF. Written as DNA, the CDR3 is TGTGCCAGCAGCGCTGGGGACGGCAACTATGGCTACACCTTC.

A note on this clonotype: A much bigger clone sits one base away, suggesting this may be a read error. V usage is TRBV5-1 and J usage is TRBJ2-7; D tentatively fits TRBD1 or TRBD2 (6 bases each). The CDR3 is made up of 15 amino acids. Per the germline V gene, CDR1 is SGHRS and CDR2 is YFSETQ. The DNA of the CDR3 is TGCGCCAACAGCTTGGAGGGGACAAGAACCTACGAGCAGTACTTC. It codes for CANSLEGTRTYEQYF.

This chain connects TRBV12-3 or TRBV12-4 to TRBJ1-5; possible D gene TRBD1, 6 bases. This CDR3 contains 13 residues. V lost 6 bases, J lost 7 bases, and 13 bases lay in between. Here the CDR3 reads CASRQGSQQPQHF. Written as DNA, the CDR3 is TGTGCCAGCAGACAGGGCTCGCAGCAGCCCCAGCATTTT.

This clonotype has a single count. CDR3 DNA sequence: TGTGCCAGCAGCCGGAGGACCCAGGTTTTCGACGAGCAGTACTTC. This sequence encodes CASSRRTQVFDEQYF. The chain uses TRBV7-9 and TRBJ2-7, with D possibly TRBD2 on 5 matching bases. The CDR3 is 15 residues long. V lost 5 bases and J lost 5, with 19 bases in between. CDR1 and CDR2 (germline): SEHNR, FQNEAQ (reference sequence).

This clonotype was seen a handful of times. The chain employs TRBV7-2 and TRBJ1-5, with 11 bases matching TRBD1. The CDR3 has 16 amino acids. After removal of 5 bases from V and 2 bases from J, the junction contained 5 bases not matched to a gene. Germline-derived CDR1 and CDR2 are SGHTA and FQGNSA. The CDR3 region is CASSGPGQGGNQPQHF. The DNA of the CDR3 is TGTGCCAGCAGCGGGCCGGGACAGGGGGGCAATCAGCCCCAGCATTTT.

The chain is built from TRBV12-5 and TRBJ2-3, with 7 bases matching TRBD1. V lost 5 bases, J lost 5 bases, and 16 bases stayed unmatched. Per the germline V gene, CDR1 is LGHNT and CDR2 is FRNRAP. The length of the CDR3 is 17 residues. CDR3 in amino acids: CASGLGQRPWSEDTQYF. The CDR3 DNA is TGTGCTAGTGGTCTGGGACAGCGCCCCTGGTCGGAAGATACGCAGTATTTT.

The rearrangement joins TRBV7-2 to TRBJ2-1; 7 nucleotides line up with TRBD2. Per the germline V gene, CDR1 is SGHTA and CDR2 is FQGNSA. The J segment lost 8 bases and the V segment lost 0 bases, leaving 7 bases of the junction unmatched. The CDR3 is made up of 15 amino acids. CDR3 sequence reads: CASSLARGTRDEQFF. Written as DNA, the CDR3 is TGTGCCAGCAGCTTAGCGCGGGGGACCAGGGATGAGCAGTTCTTC.

This clonotype was seen only a few times. The genes are TRBV7-2 and TRBJ1-2, with 8 positions matching TRBD1. This CDR3 has 13 residues. Germline V gives CDR1 SGHTA, CDR2 FQGNSA. The junction had 7 bases not matched to a gene; V was cut back by 5 bases and J by 8 bases. The CDR3 here is CASSRTGYEGYTF. The CDR3 coding sequence is TGTGCCAGCAGCCGGACAGGGTATGAAGGCTACACCTTC.

This clonotype has only a few counts. For the CDR3, the DNA is TGCGCCGCCAGCGGAGAGGGTGAGACCCAGTACTTC. Its protein is CAASGEGETQYF. The gene calls are TRBV4-1 and TRBJ2-5; D might be TRBD2 (5 bases). Trimming shortened V by 11 bases and J by 5 bases, and 15 bases separated the two germline ends. CDR1 MGHRA and CDR2 YSYEKL come from the germline V gene. The CDR3 is made up of 12 amino acids.

As for this clonotype: The junction shows a germline mismatch at one end, possibly a read error. This chain uses TRBV9 with TRBJ2-5; D is ambiguous. This CDR3 is 13 amino acids long. Germline V gene lookup returns CDR1 SGDLS and CDR2 YYNGEE. In DNA, the CDR3 is TGTACCAGCAGTTTTCGCCCTGCGGAGACCCAGTACTTC. Translating it yields CTSSFRPAETQYF. Supplemented by reference TRBV9 and TRBJ2-5, the full variable domain reads DSGVTQTPKHLITATGQRVTLRCSPRSGDLSVYWYQQSLDQGLQFLIQYYNGEERAKGNILERFSAQQFPDLHSELNLSSLELGDSALYFCTSSFRPAETQYFGPGTRLLVL.

The genes are TRBV12-3 or TRBV12-4 and TRBJ2-3; unclear D gene. The CDR3 consists of 15 residues. The V end was cut by 4 bases, the J end by 0 bases, with 11 bases between. CDR3 loop: CASSSQAMSTDTQYF. For the CDR3, the DNA is TGTGCCAGCAGTTCGCAAGCGATGAGCACAGATACGCAGTATTTT.

This clonotype was observed a handful of times. V usage is TRBV20-1 and J usage is TRBJ1-5; no definite D call. V lost 7 bases and J lost 1, with 20 bases in between. CDR1 and CDR2 from the germline V gene are DFQATT and SNEGSKA (reference sequence). The CDR3 has 16 amino acids. The CDR3 coding sequence is TGCAGTGTTACCTCCCAGGATCTCGGCAGCAATCAGCCCCAGCATTTT. Translating gives CSVTSQDLGSNQPQHF.

This clonotype was seen a few times. The V gene is TRBV2, the J gene TRBJ2-1, with TRBD1 matching 9 bases. The CDR3 extends over 15 amino acids. Germline CDR1 reads SNHLY; CDR2 reads FYNNEI. The V gene end was trimmed by 2 bases and the J gene end by 4 bases; junction bases not matched to a gene: 3. The CDR3 coding sequence is TGTGCCAGCAGTGAACTGGGGACAGGGTACAATGAGCAGTTCTTC. It is translated as CASSELGTGYNEQFF. The full variable domain, its missing parts supplied by reference TRBV2 and TRBJ2-1, is EPEVTQTPSHQVTQMGQEVILRCVPISNHLYFYWYRQILGQKVEFLVSFYNNEISEKSEIFDDQFSVERPDGSNFTLKIRSTKLEDSAMYFCASSELGTGYNEQFFGPGTRLTVL.

This clonotype has only a few counts. This sequence joins TRBV12-3 or TRBV12-4 and TRBJ1-4, with D perhaps matching TRBD1 (5 bases). V was pared by 6 bases and J by 3 bases, with 14 bases between. There are 15 residues in the CDR3. DNA of the CDR3: TGTGCCAGCAGCCGACGGGGGGGGTCTAATGAAAAACTGTTTTTT. This translates into CASSRRGGSNEKLFF.

This clonotype has a count of ten or more. This chain connects TRBV29-1 to TRBJ2-7, with 11 bases lining up with TRBD2. CDR3 length: 15 amino acids. V lost 1 base to trimming and J lost 4 bases; unmatched junction nucleotides: 6. Germline-derived CDR1 and CDR2 are SQVTM and ANQGSEA. Here the CDR3 reads CSVEGGTSGDYEQYF. The CDR3 DNA reads as TGCAGCGTTGAAGGCGGGACTAGCGGAGATTACGAGCAGTACTTC.